Following are 29 T cell receptor beta chains from one sample sequenced in a study of blood T cell repertoires in COVID-19. Clones were read by immunoSEQ multiplex PCR, and TCRdb kept only the in-frame ones, dropping some. This table has some 300,000 clones, 85% to 90% appearing once. Sequences were obtained from peripheral blood. Source of these receptors: a woman between 35 and 50 years old with COVID-19, enrolled during active disease.

This chain uses TRBV18 with TRBJ2-1; 8 nucleotides line up with TRBD1. The CDR3 consists of 15 residues. Germline CDR1 is KGHSH and CDR2 is LQKENI. V lost 2 bases to trimming and J lost 5 bases; unmatched junction nucleotides: 5. The CDR3 protein is CASSPFQGANNEQFF. The DNA for the CDR3 is TGTGCCAGCTCACCATTCCAGGGGGCTAACAATGAGCAGTTCTTC.

This clone was recorded only once. The chain recombines TRBV7-2 with TRBJ2-1, with D possibly being TRBD1 (6 bases). Per germline, CDR1 SGHTA and CDR2 FQGNSA. Trimming shortened V by 7 bases and J by 3 bases, and 13 bases separated the two germline ends. This CDR3 comprises 14 residues. The CDR3 DNA reads TGTGCCAGCAAACGACCACAGGGCTACAATGAGCAGTTCTTC. Its protein product is CASKRPQGYNEQFF.

The gene calls are TRBV29-1 and TRBJ1-6; D gene ambiguous. Trimming stripped 1 base from V and 6 bases from J, with 10 bases between. This CDR3 has 14 residues. The germline V gene encodes CDR1 SQVTM and CDR2 ANQGSEA. This CDR3 reads CSVEGDGINSPLHF. The DNA for the CDR3 is TGCAGCGTTGAAGGTGACGGGATTAATTCACCCCTCCACTTT. Full variable domain (outside the CDR3, taken from reference TRBV29-1 and TRBJ1-6): SAVISQKPSRDICQRGTSLTIQCQVDSQVTMMFWYRQQPGQSLTLIATANQGSEATYESGFVIDKFPISRPNLTFSTLTVSNMSPEDSSIYLCSVEGDGINSPLHFGNGTRLTVT.

The gene calls are TRBV12-5 and TRBJ1-2; no definite D call. Germline assignment: CDR1 LGHNT and CDR2 FRNRAP. This CDR3 has 13 amino acids. V lost 3 bases and J lost 5, with 10 bases in between. As DNA, the CDR3 is TGTGCTAGTGGTTTCTCGGGAAGTTATGGCTACACCTTC. This codes for CASGFSGSYGYTF.

This chain's CDR3 is CASNAGGVETQYF. In DNA form, the CDR3 reads TGTGCCAGCAACGCGGGAGGGGTAGAGACCCAGTACTTC. The V gene is TRBV9, the J gene TRBJ2-5; the match to TRBD2 covers 9 bases. The CDR3 is made up of 13 amino acids. Germline-derived CDR1 and CDR2 are SGDLS and YYNGEE. The ends lost 6 bases at V and 4 bases at J; junction bases unmatched: 4.

The V call is TRBV7-8, the J call TRBJ1-5; tentatively, D is TRBD1 (6 bases). There are 14 residues in the CDR3. Germline loops: CDR1 SGHVS, CDR2 FQNEAQ. V shed 3 bases and J shed 3 bases, with 9 bases lying between them. The CDR3 here is CASSFGQHNQPQHF. CDR3 DNA sequence: TGTGCCAGCAGCTTCGGACAGCACAATCAGCCCCAGCATTTT.

V is TRBV2 and J is TRBJ2-7, with TRBD2 matching over 12 bases. The CDR3 sequence is 16 residues long. CDR1 and CDR2 from the germline V gene are SNHLY and FYNNEI. V was clipped by 6 bases and J by 0 bases; unmatched bases: 6. The CDR3: CASSLTSGRISYEQYF. The CDR3 DNA reads TGTGCCAGCAGCCTGACTAGCGGGAGAATCTCCTACGAGCAGTACTTC.

The chain recombines TRBV28 with TRBJ2-7, with D unclear. Germline assignment: CDR1 MDHEN and CDR2 SYDVKM. V shed 8 bases and J shed 4 bases, with 12 bases lying between them. The CDR3 runs to 12 residues. Written as DNA, the CDR3 is TGTGCCAGCTACAGAAACTCGTACGAGCAGTACTTC. This encodes CASYRNSYEQYF.

CDR3: CATAGGGGGENTGELFF. Written as DNA, the CDR3 is TGTGCCACCGCCGGGGGGGGCGGGGGCGAGAACACCGGGGAGCTGTTTTTT. This chain joins TRBV10-3 and TRBJ2-2, with 8 positions matching TRBD2. Germline CDR1 reads ENHRY; CDR2 reads SYGVKD. The V and J ends lost 10 bases and 1 base, in that order; junction bases with no gene match: 14. The CDR3 runs 17 residues.

The rearrangement joins TRBV28 to TRBJ1-4, with 9 bases identical to TRBD1. V trimming: 4 bases; J trimming: 0 bases; junction bases outside the gene matches: 15. This CDR3 contains 20 residues. Germline V gene lookup returns CDR1 MDHEN and CDR2 SYDVKM. This CDR3 reads CASSSRGQGGLGPTNEKLFF. CDR3 bases: TGTGCCAGCAGTTCTCGGGGACAGGGCGGATTGGGGCCAACTAATGAAAAACTGTTTTTT.

As DNA, the CDR3 is TGCGCCAGGATCCCTGGACAGCGTGTGAGCAATCAGCCCCAGCATTTT. Translated: CARIPGQRVSNQPQHF. The rearrangement uses TRBV10-1 and TRBJ1-5; a possible D gene is TRBD1 (6 bases). This CDR3 is 16 amino acids long. Trimming removed 9 bases from V and 1 base from J, with 19 bases in between. Germline CDR1 and CDR2: WNHNN and SYGVQD (reference sequence).

Of note for this clone: The same CDR3 also results from other DNA sequences found in this sample. This chain joins TRBV5-1 and TRBJ2-5; D is undetermined. In germline, CDR1 is SGHRS, CDR2 YFSETQ. This CDR3 region has 13 residues. The V gene lost 1 base and the J gene lost 4 bases, with 8 bases spanning the gap. CDR3 sequence reads: CASSLSPGETQYF. CDR3 bases: TGCGCCAGCAGCTTGTCTCCAGGAGAGACCCAGTACTTC.

The chain carries TRBV5-1 and TRBJ2-7; 8 nucleotides line up with TRBD1. J was trimmed by 0 bases and V by 3 bases; bases with no gene match: 2. Germline V gene data show CDR1 as SGHRS and CDR2 as YFSETQ. The CDR3 totals 14 residues. DNA for the CDR3: TGCGCCAGCAGCTCGGGACAGGCCTCCTACGAGCAGTACTTC. Protein: CASSSGQASYEQYF.

This clone was observed a single time. This sequence joins TRBV27 and TRBJ2-1; 11 bases are a match to TRBD2. Germline loops: CDR1 MNHEY, CDR2 SMNVEV (reference sequence). The CDR3 is 17 residues long. The trim removed 5 bases at V and 6 bases at J, leaving 12 bases unmatched. CDR3 protein: CASSHKLAGGPGNEQFF. The CDR3 DNA reads TGTGCCAGCAGTCACAAATTAGCGGGAGGGCCAGGCAATGAGCAGTTCTTC.

The gene calls are TRBV5-8 and TRBJ1-5; a weak D match, TRBD1 (6 bases). This CDR3 contains 16 residues. Trimming cost V 2 bases and J 0 bases, with 12 bases left between them. Germline V gene data show CDR1 as SGHTS and CDR2 as YDEGEE. CDR3 nucleotide sequence: TGTGCCAGCAGCTTCGTCACAGGGTATAGCAATCAGCCCCAGCATTTT. Its protein is CASSFVTGYSNQPQHF.

The gene calls are TRBV5-4 and TRBJ2-2, with D possibly being TRBD1 (6 bases). V lost 0 bases and J 5 bases, leaving 11 bases between the germline ends. The V gene's germline CDR1 is SGHNT and CDR2 YYREEE (reference sequence). This CDR3 is built from 15 residues. In nucleotides, the CDR3 is TGTGCCAGCAGCTTGGAGGGCAGGGGTACCGGGGAGCTGTTTTTT. Translation: CASSLEGRGTGELFF.

The chain uses TRBV28 and TRBJ2-1; D gene ambiguous. The CDR3 length is 17 residues. The germline gives CDR1 MDHEN, CDR2 SYDVKM. V lost 6 bases and J lost 2, with 20 bases in between. The CDR3 sequence: CASSSANTVSPYNEQFF. For the CDR3, the DNA is TGTGCCAGCAGCTCCGCAAACACAGTTTCCCCCTACAATGAGCAGTTCTTC.

The CDR3 region is CASSVEGNTEAFF. The CDR3, as DNA: TGTGCCAGCTCCGTGGAGGGGAACACTGAAGCTTTCTTT. The chain has TRBV18 and TRBJ1-1; no clear D gene. V shed 6 bases and J shed 1 base, with 9 bases lying between them. The CDR3 sequence is 13 residues long. Per germline, CDR1 KGHSH and CDR2 LQKENI. The full variable domain, in which reference TRBV18 and TRBJ1-1 provide the parts outside the CDR3, is NAGVMQNPRHLVRRRGQEARLRCSPMKGHSHVYWYRQLPEEGLKFMVYLQKENIIDESGMPKERFSAEFPKEGPSILRIQQVVRGDSAAYFCASSVEGNTEAFFGQGTRLTVV.

This chain uses TRBV5-1 with TRBJ2-7, with TRBD1 matching over 8 bases. V trimming: 5 bases; J trimming: 0 bases; junction bases outside the gene matches: 4. Germline CDR1 and CDR2: SGHRS and YFSETQ. This CDR3 is built from 14 residues. DNA for the CDR3: TGCGCCAGCAGGACCGGGACAGGCTCCTACGAGCAGTACTTC. It codes for CASRTGTGSYEQYF.

J is TRBJ1-5 and V is TRBV6-6; D may be TRBD1 (6 bases). The CDR3 contains 16 residues. Germline V CDR1 and CDR2: MNHNY, SVGAGI (reference sequence). With 4 bases removed from V and 1 base from J, the gap between germline ends came to 14 bases. CDR3 loop: CASSSPQGLSNQPQHF. In nucleotides, the CDR3 is TGTGCCAGCAGTTCTCCCCAGGGGTTGAGCAATCAGCCCCAGCATTTT.

V and J are TRBV4-2 and TRBJ2-3; D gene ambiguous. Germline V gene lookup returns CDR1 LGHNA and CDR2 YNFKEQ. V was pared by 3 bases and J by 0 bases, with 4 bases between. The CDR3 is made up of 13 amino acids. The CDR3 DNA is TGTGCCAGCAGCCAGACTAGCACAGATACGCAGTATTTT. This codes for CASSQTSTDTQYF.

The V gene is TRBV4-2, the J gene TRBJ1-6; perhaps TRBD1 as D (6 bases). Germline V CDR1 and CDR2: LGHNA, YNFKEQ. V dropped 2 bases and J dropped 4 bases, with 9 bases sitting between them. CDR3 length equals 15 residues. CDR3 in amino acids: CASSQPGQYNSPLHF. CDR3 DNA: TGTGCCAGCAGCCAACCGGGACAATATAATTCACCCCTCCACTTT.

Only one count was recorded for this clone. The chain is built from TRBV27 and TRBJ2-7, with 9 bases matching TRBD2. J lost 6 bases, V lost 6 bases, and 6 bases had no gene match. The CDR3 contains 13 residues. Germline V gene sequence: CDR1 MNHEY, CDR2 SMNVEV (reference sequence). DNA for the CDR3: TGTGCCAGCAGCGGGACTAGCATCCTCGAGCAGTACTTC. Translation: CASSGTSILEQYF.

The chain joins TRBV6-2 or TRBV6-3 to TRBJ1-2, with TRBD1 matching over 9 bases. CDR3 length: 16 residues. Germline V gene data show CDR1 as MNHEY and CDR2 as SVGEGT. J gave up 4 bases and V 0 bases, and 6 bases lay outside the gene matches. DNA of the CDR3: TGTGCCAGCAGTTACTCCCGACAGGGGGTATTCTATGGCTACACCTTC. It specifies CASSYSRQGVFYGYTF.

This clone was counted a single time. The CDR3 sequence is CASSYLTGWGYTF. CDR3 bases: TGTGCCAGCAGCTACCTGACAGGTTGGGGCTACACCTTC. The V gene is TRBV12-3 or TRBV12-4, the J gene TRBJ1-2; the D gene is possibly TRBD1 (6 bases). Trimming took off 6 bases at V and 8 bases at J, with 16 bases between the two ends. The CDR3 is 13 residues long.

The rearrangement uses TRBV19 and TRBJ1-2; D gene ambiguous. Trimming shortened V by 0 bases and J by 4 bases, and 15 bases separated the two germline ends. This CDR3 spans 16 amino acids. Germline values: CDR1 LNHDA, CDR2 SQIVND (reference sequence). The CDR3 DNA follows: TGTGCCAGTAGTATAGATTGGTCCCCGGGTCCCTATGGCTACACCTTC. Encoded protein: CASSIDWSPGPYGYTF.

The chain employs TRBV27 and TRBJ1-2; 11 positions match TRBD1. The CDR3 loop spans 17 amino acids. The germline V gene encodes CDR1 MNHEY and CDR2 SMNVEV (reference sequence). The trim removed 6 bases at V and 2 bases at J, leaving 11 bases unmatched. The CDR3 loop reads CASRNLDGTGGNYGYTF. The CDR3 bases are TGTGCCAGCAGAAACCTAGACGGGACAGGGGGAAACTATGGCTACACCTTC.

This clone is a singleton in its sample. This chain links TRBV10-3 with TRBJ2-7; 10 bases are shared with TRBD2. The CDR3 is made up of 13 amino acids. V trimming: 10 bases; J trimming: 5 bases; junction bases outside the gene matches: 8. Germline CDR1 ENHRY, CDR2 SYGVKD. Written as DNA, the CDR3 is TGTGCCACCCTAGCGGGAGTTGAGGACGAGCAGTACTTC. It codes for CATLAGVEDEQYF.

The rearrangement uses TRBV29-1 and TRBJ2-7; tentative D call: TRBD1 (6 bases). The CDR3 spans 13 residues. Germline V gene data show CDR1 as SQVTM and CDR2 as ANQGSEA. Trimming stripped 4 bases from V and 1 base from J, with 11 bases between. CDR3 amino acids: CSVGTALSYEQYF. The CDR3 coding sequence is TGCAGCGTTGGGACAGCACTATCCTACGAGCAGTACTTC.